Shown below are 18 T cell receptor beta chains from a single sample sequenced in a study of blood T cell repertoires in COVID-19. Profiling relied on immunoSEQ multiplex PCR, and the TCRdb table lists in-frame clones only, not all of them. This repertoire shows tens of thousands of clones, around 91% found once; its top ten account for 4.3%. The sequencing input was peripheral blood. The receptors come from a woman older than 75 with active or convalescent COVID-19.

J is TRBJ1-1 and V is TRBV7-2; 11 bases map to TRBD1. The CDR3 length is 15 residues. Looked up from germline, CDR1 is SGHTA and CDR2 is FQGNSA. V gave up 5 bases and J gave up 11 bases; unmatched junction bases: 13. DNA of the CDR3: TGTGCCAGCAGCCCGAATGCTGGGACAGGGGGTTCGGCTTTCTTT. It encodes CASSPNAGTGGSAFF. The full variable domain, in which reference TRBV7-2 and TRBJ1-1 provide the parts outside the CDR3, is GAGVSQSPSNKVTEKGKDVELRCDPISGHTALYWYRQSLGQGLEFLIYFQGNSAPDKSGLPSDRFSAERTGGSVSTLTIQRTQQEDSAVYLCASSPNAGTGGSAFFGQGTRLTVV.

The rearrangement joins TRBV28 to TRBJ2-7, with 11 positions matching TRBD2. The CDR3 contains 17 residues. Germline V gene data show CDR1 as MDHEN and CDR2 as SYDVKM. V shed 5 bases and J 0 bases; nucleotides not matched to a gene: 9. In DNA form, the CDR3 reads TGTGCCAGCAGTCCGCGAAGGACTAGCGGGCCCTCCTACGAGCAGTACTTC. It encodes CASSPRRTSGPSYEQYF.

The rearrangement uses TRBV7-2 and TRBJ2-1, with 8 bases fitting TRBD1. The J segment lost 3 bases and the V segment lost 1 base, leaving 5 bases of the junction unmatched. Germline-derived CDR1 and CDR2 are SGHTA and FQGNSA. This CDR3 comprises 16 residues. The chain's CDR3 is CASSLGPGTGYNEQFF. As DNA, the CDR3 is TGTGCCAGCAGCTTAGGTCCCGGGACAGGCTACAATGAGCAGTTCTTC.

The CDR3 loop reads CASSSTQGGYGYTF. The DNA of the CDR3 is TGTGCCAGCAGCTCAACCCAGGGGGGCTATGGCTACACCTTC. The V and J genes are TRBV5-4 and TRBJ1-2; 7 bases are shared with TRBD1. CDR1 is SGHNT and CDR2 is YYREEE in the germline V gene (reference sequence). The CDR3 length is 14 residues. V was clipped by 3 bases and J by 4 bases; unmatched bases: 6.

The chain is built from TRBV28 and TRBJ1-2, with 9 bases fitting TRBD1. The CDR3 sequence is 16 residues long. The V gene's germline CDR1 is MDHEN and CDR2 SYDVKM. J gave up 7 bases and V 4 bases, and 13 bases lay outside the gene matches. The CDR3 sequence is CASSSLGTGFLGGYTF. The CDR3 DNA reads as TGTGCCAGCAGTTCGCTAGGGACAGGGTTCCTGGGTGGCTACACCTTC.

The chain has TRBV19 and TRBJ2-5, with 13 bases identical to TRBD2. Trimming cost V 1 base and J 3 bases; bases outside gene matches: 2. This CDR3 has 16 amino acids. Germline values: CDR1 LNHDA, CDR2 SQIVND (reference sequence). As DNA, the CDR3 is TGTGCCAGTAGTATAGGGGGGACTAGCGGGAAAGAGACCCAGTACTTC. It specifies CASSIGGTSGKETQYF.

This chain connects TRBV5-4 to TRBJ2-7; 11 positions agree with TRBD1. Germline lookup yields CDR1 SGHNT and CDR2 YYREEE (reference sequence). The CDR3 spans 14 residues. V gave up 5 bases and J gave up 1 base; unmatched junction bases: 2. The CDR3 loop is CASRRDRGSYEQYF. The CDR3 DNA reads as TGTGCCAGCAGAAGGGACAGGGGGTCCTACGAGCAGTACTTC.

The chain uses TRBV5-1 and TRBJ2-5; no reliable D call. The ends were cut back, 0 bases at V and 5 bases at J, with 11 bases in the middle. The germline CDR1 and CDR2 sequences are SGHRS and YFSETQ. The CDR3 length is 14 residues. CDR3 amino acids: CASSLVVAQETQYF. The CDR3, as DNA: TGCGCCAGCAGCTTGGTTGTAGCCCAGGAGACCCAGTACTTC.

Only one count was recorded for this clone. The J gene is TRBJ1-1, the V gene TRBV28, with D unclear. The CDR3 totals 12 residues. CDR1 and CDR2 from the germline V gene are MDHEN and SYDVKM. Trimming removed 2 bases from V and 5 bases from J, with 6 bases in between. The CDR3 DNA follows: TGTGCCAGCAGTTTACGGAGGACTGAAGCTTTCTTT. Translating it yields CASSLRRTEAFF.

This chain's CDR3 is CASSPGRGSLNEQYF. The CDR3 nucleotides are TGTGCCAGCTCACCAGGACGCGGGAGTCTCAACGAGCAGTACTTC. J is TRBJ2-7 and V is TRBV18; TRBD2 aligns across 7 bases. The CDR3 loop spans 15 amino acids. J gave up 5 bases and V 2 bases, and 9 bases lay outside the gene matches. Germline V CDR1 and CDR2: KGHSH, LQKENI.

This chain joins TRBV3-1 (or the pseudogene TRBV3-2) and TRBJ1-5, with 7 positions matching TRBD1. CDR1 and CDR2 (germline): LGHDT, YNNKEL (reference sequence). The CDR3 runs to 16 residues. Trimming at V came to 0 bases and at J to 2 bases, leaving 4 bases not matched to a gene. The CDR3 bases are TGTGCCAGCAGCCAAGATTACAGGGGCGGCAATCAGCCCCAGCATTTT. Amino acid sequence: CASSQDYRGGNQPQHF.

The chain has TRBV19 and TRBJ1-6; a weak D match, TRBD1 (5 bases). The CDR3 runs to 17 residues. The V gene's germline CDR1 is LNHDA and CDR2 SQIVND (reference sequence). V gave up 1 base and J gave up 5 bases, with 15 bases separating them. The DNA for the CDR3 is TGTGCCAGTAGTATAGGCGGCCGACAGATAGATAATTCACCCCTCCACTTT. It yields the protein CASSIGGRQIDNSPLHF.

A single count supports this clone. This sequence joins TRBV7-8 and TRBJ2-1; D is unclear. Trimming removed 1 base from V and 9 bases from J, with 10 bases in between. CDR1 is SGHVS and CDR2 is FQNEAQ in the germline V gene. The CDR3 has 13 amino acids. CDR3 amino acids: CASSLGGPAEQFF. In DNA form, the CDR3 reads TGTGCCAGCAGCTTAGGAGGTCCGGCTGAGCAGTTCTTC. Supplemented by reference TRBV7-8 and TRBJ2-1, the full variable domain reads GAGVSQSPRYKVAKRGQDVALRCDPISGHVSLFWYQQALGQGPEFLTYFQNEAQLDKSGLPSDRFFAERPEGSVSTLKIQRTQQEDSAVYLCASSLGGPAEQFFGPGTRLTVL.

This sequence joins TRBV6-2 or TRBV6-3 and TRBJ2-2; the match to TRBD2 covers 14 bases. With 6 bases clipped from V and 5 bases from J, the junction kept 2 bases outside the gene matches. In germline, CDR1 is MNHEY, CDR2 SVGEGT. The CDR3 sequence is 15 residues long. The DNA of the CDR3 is TGTGCCAGCAGCCGACTAGCGGGAGGGACCGGGGAGCTGTTTTTT. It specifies CASSRLAGGTGELFF.

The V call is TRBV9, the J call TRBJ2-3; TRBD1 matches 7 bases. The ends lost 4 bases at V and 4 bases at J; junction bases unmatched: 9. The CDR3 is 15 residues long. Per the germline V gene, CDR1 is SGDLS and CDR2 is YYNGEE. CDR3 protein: CASSRQGIEPDTQYF. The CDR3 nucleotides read TGTGCCAGCAGCAGACAGGGTATTGAGCCAGATACGCAGTATTTT.

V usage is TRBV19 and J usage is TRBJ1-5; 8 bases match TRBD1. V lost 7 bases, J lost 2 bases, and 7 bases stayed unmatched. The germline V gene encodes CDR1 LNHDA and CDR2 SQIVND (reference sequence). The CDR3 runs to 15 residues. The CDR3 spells CASTLGQGGNQPQHF. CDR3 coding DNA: TGTGCCAGTACCCTCGGACAGGGAGGCAATCAGCCCCAGCATTTT.

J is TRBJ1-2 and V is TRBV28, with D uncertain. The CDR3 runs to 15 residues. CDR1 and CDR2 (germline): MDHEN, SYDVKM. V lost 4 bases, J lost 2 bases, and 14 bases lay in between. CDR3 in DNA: TGTGCCAGCAGTTCAATTTCCGCGGGCAACTATGGCTACACCTTC. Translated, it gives CASSSISAGNYGYTF.

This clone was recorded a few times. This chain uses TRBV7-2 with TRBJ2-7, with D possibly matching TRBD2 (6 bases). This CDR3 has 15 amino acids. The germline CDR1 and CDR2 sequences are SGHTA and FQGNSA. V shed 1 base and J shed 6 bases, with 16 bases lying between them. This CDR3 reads CASSLVSGSSGEQYF. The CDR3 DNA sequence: TGTGCCAGCAGCTTAGTCTCCGGGAGCAGTGGCGAGCAGTACTTC.